These 26 T cell receptor beta chains came from one sample sequenced in a study of shared clonotypes between healthy human individuals. The table came from immunoSEQ multiplex PCR; TCRdb's copy has only in-frame clones and leaves some out. The table records some 2 million clones, just under 95% of them present only once. CD45RO-negative, CCR7-positively selected cells formed the naive CD8 fraction, excluding terminally differentiated effector memory CD45RA+ cells. The sequenced sample was naive CD8+ T cells sorted from blood. Every receptor here comes from a man between 18 and 29 years old in good health.

The table lists this clone with a count of one. The chain uses TRBV11-2 and TRBJ2-1, with 10 bases matching TRBD2. V lost 3 bases, J lost 9 bases, and 5 bases stayed unmatched. Germline V lookup: CDR1 SGHAT, CDR2 FQNNGV. The CDR3 is 14 residues long. The CDR3 DNA sequence: TGTGCCAGCAGCTTTCCTAGCGGGAGAGGTGAGCAGTTCTTC. It encodes CASSFPSGRGEQFF.

This chain joins TRBV5-6 and TRBJ1-5, with 8 bases matching TRBD1. Germline V CDR1 and CDR2: SGHDT, YYEEEE. The CDR3 extends over 17 amino acids. The V and J ends lost 4 bases and 1 base, in that order; junction bases with no gene match: 10. The CDR3 DNA reads TGTGCCAGCAGCCCGGCAGGGGGCCAATCGAGCAATCAGCCCCAGCATTTT. This codes for CASSPAGGQSSNQPQHF.

The rearrangement links TRBV7-3 to TRBJ1-2; a weak D match, TRBD1 (5 bases). Trimming stripped 6 bases from V and 4 bases from J, with 12 bases between. CDR1 and CDR2 (germline): SGHTA, FQGTGA. The CDR3 contains 13 residues. CDR3: CASSPDSGYGYTF. The CDR3 coding sequence is TGTGCCAGCAGTCCCGACAGCGGCTATGGCTACACCTTC.

V gene TRBV27 combines with J gene TRBJ1-3; D might be TRBD1 (6 bases). From germline, CDR1 is MNHEY and CDR2 SMNVEV (reference sequence). CDR3 length: 16 amino acids. The germline V and J ends were trimmed by 8 bases and 4 bases, with 21 bases remaining between them. CDR3 in amino acids: CASAGSWGRLGNTIYF. CDR3 sequence (DNA): TGTGCCAGCGCCGGCTCTTGGGGGCGCCTCGGAAACACCATATATTTT.

The V and J genes are TRBV7-2 and TRBJ2-7; 12 positions agree with TRBD2. V shed 1 base, J shed 3 bases, and the junction held 4 bases outside the gene matches. CDR1 SGHTA and CDR2 FQGNSA come from the germline V gene. This CDR3 is 16 amino acids long. The CDR3 DNA reads TGTGCCAGCAGCTTAGGACTAGCGGGAGTCAGCTACGAGCAGTACTTC. Residues: CASSLGLAGVSYEQYF.

This clone was counted a single time. The chain employs TRBV7-2 and TRBJ2-3; D perhaps matches TRBD2 (6 bases). The V end lost 1 base, the J end lost 2 bases, and 13 bases lay between the germline ends. Germline assignment: CDR1 SGHTA and CDR2 FQGNSA. CDR3 length: 16 amino acids. CDR3 DNA: TGTGCCAGCAGCTTAGGAACTAGCCCTCCCACAGATACGCAGTATTTT. Translation: CASSLGTSPPTDTQYF.

CDR3 nucleotides: TGCGCCAGCAGACCAAACGGGGAAAGCTCCTATAATTCACCCCTCCACTTT. Translated, it gives CASRPNGESSYNSPLHF. The chain uses TRBV10-1 and TRBJ1-6; D unresolved. Trimming removed 6 bases at V and 0 bases at J, with 15 bases between. Looked up from germline, CDR1 is WNHNN and CDR2 is SYGVQD (reference sequence). The CDR3 is 17 residues long.

In this sample, this clone turned up once. V and J are TRBV7-9 and TRBJ2-5; 8 positions match TRBD1. The CDR3 consists of 17 residues. With 4 bases clipped from V and 2 bases from J, the junction kept 12 bases outside the gene matches. From germline, CDR1 is SEHNR and CDR2 FQNEAQ (reference sequence). The CDR3 DNA reads as TGTGCCAGCAGCTCCCCGGCGCCCCGGGACAGGCAAGAGACCCAGTACTTC. Its translation is CASSSPAPRDRQETQYF.

The rearrangement uses TRBV6-5 and TRBJ2-7, with D perhaps TRBD1 or TRBD2 (5 bases each). This CDR3 spans 14 amino acids. Germline CDR1 reads MNHEY; CDR2 reads SVGAGI. Trimming removed 6 bases at V and 5 bases at J, with 17 bases between. The CDR3 DNA reads as TGTGCCAGCAGCCCCGGGGCCGAAGAGGACGAGCAGTACTTC. Its protein product is CASSPGAEEDEQYF.

The chain combines TRBV11-2 with TRBJ2-5; 9 nucleotides line up with TRBD2. This CDR3 spans 16 amino acids. Germline V gene lookup returns CDR1 SGHAT and CDR2 FQNNGV. The V and J ends lost 1 base and 1 base, in that order; junction bases with no gene match: 4. DNA for the CDR3: TGTGCCAGCAGCTTAGCCCGGGGACTAGCCCAAGAGACCCAGTACTTC. Translated, it gives CASSLARGLAQETQYF.

The V call is TRBV4-2, the J call TRBJ1-5, with D possibly being TRBD1 (5 bases). In germline, CDR1 is LGHNA, CDR2 YNFKEQ. The CDR3 totals 16 residues. V shed 0 bases and J shed 2 bases, with 11 bases lying between them. The chain's CDR3 is CASSQETWGGNQPQHF. Written as DNA, the CDR3 is TGTGCCAGCAGCCAAGAGACCTGGGGGGGCAATCAGCCCCAGCATTTT.

This clone appeared once. The V gene is TRBV30, the J gene TRBJ2-7; D remains ambiguous. This CDR3 comprises 15 residues. The germline V gene encodes CDR1 GTSNPN and CDR2 SVGIG (reference sequence). The V end lost 0 bases, the J end lost 2 bases, and 14 bases lay between the germline ends. In DNA, the CDR3 is TGTGCCTGGAGTGTGTTGATCGGGCACGCCTACGAGCAGTACTTC. This translates into CAWSVLIGHAYEQYF.

The V call is TRBV7-9, the J call TRBJ1-2; 7 nucleotides agree with TRBD1. The germline V gene encodes CDR1 SEHNR and CDR2 FQNEAQ (reference sequence). V dropped 4 bases and J dropped 4; count of bases not matched to a gene: 3. There are 13 residues in the CDR3. Written as DNA, the CDR3 is TGTGCCAGCAGCTCGACAGGGCCCTATGGCTACACCTTC. It encodes CASSSTGPYGYTF.

The V gene is TRBV10-3, the J gene TRBJ2-7, with 8 bases aligning to TRBD2. The CDR3 length is 14 residues. Germline V CDR1 and CDR2: ENHRY, SYGVKD. J lost 4 bases, V lost 11 bases, and 13 bases had no gene match. CDR3 in amino acids: CASVPGLVSYEQYF. CDR3 sequence (DNA): TGTGCCTCCGTGCCGGGACTAGTATCGTACGAGCAGTACTTC.

About this clone itself: Other DNA sequences within the sample encode an identical CDR3. The chain joins TRBV27 to TRBJ2-7; D tentatively fits TRBD1 or TRBD2 (6 bases each). The V and J ends lost 0 bases and 6 bases respectively, with 9 bases between them. Germline V gene lookup returns CDR1 MNHEY and CDR2 SMNVEV (reference sequence). This CDR3 contains 13 residues. The CDR3 protein is CASSLSGGSEQYF. The DNA for the CDR3 is TGTGCCAGCAGTTTATCGGGGGGCAGCGAGCAGTACTTC.

The J gene is TRBJ1-5, the V gene TRBV19; TRBD1 is a possible D gene (5 bases). Germline CDR1 LNHDA, CDR2 SQIVND (reference sequence). The CDR3 has 13 amino acids. Trimming took 6 bases from V and 4 from J, leaving 10 bases between them. The chain's CDR3 is CASRQQGNQPQHF. The CDR3 DNA is TGTGCCAGTAGACAGCAGGGTAATCAGCCCCAGCATTTT.

V gene TRBV28 combines with J gene TRBJ2-7; the D call may be TRBD1 or TRBD2 (6 bases each). The germline V gene encodes CDR1 MDHEN and CDR2 SYDVKM. V was shortened by 8 bases and J by 4 bases, with 15 bases between the two germline ends. This CDR3 spans 13 amino acids. CDR3 sequence: CASPPRGDYEQYF. CDR3 DNA: TGTGCCAGCCCCCCGAGGGGGGATTACGAGCAGTACTTC.

The V gene is TRBV27, the J gene TRBJ2-7; 9 nucleotides align to TRBD1. The CDR3 is made up of 15 amino acids. With 3 bases clipped from V and 3 bases from J, the junction kept 6 bases outside the gene matches. Germline assignment: CDR1 MNHEY and CDR2 SMNVEV (reference sequence). The CDR3 region is CASSLRTGVGYEQYF. The CDR3 DNA follows: TGTGCCAGCAGTTTGAGGACAGGGGTCGGCTACGAGCAGTACTTC.

V usage is TRBV29-1 and J usage is TRBJ2-7, with 7 bases matching TRBD1. Trimming cost V 7 bases and J 6 bases; bases outside gene matches: 6. The CDR3 covers 11 residues. Germline lookup yields CDR1 SQVTM and CDR2 ANQGSEA. The CDR3 region is CSALTGVEQYF. CDR3 bases: TGCAGCGCACTTACAGGGGTCGAGCAGTACTTC.

V is TRBV30 and J is TRBJ2-5; D unresolved. Germline V gives CDR1 GTSNPN, CDR2 SVGIG (reference sequence). The V end was cut by 3 bases, the J end by 7 bases, with 12 bases between. The CDR3 is made up of 12 amino acids. This CDR3 is CAWSAVSLTQYF. CDR3 DNA sequence: TGTGCCTGGAGCGCCGTTAGTTTGACCCAGTACTTC.

The chain uses TRBV2 and TRBJ1-1; 7 bases map to TRBD1. The length of the CDR3 is 13 residues. Trimming removed 9 bases from V and 7 bases from J; junction bases left unmatched: 11. Germline V gene lookup returns CDR1 SNHLY and CDR2 FYNNEI. This chain's CDR3 is CARTRDSRREAFF. CDR3 DNA: TGTGCCAGGACTCGGGACAGCCGACGTGAAGCTTTCTTT.

This chain connects TRBV5-4 to TRBJ2-7, with TRBD1 identical over 7 bases. V gave up 4 bases and J gave up 1 base; unmatched junction bases: 11. Germline V CDR1 and CDR2: SGHNT, YYREEE (reference sequence). There are 16 residues in the CDR3. For the CDR3, the DNA is TGTGCCAGCAGCCCATCGACCGGGACAGCGTCCTACGAGCAGTACTTC. Protein: CASSPSTGTASYEQYF.

The chain has TRBV6-5 and TRBJ2-3, with TRBD2 matching 9 bases. Germline loops: CDR1 MNHEY, CDR2 SVGAGI. The CDR3 is made up of 15 amino acids. J was trimmed by 6 bases and V by 8 bases; bases with no gene match: 12. This CDR3 is CASRGEREVPDTQYF. CDR3 in DNA: TGTGCCAGCCGAGGTGAGCGGGAGGTACCGGATACGCAGTATTTT.

DNA for the CDR3: TGTGCCTGGATTCCGGGCCCTAACACCGGGGAGCTGTTTTTT. Its protein is CAWIPGPNTGELFF. The chain joins TRBV30 to TRBJ2-2; D gene unclear. Looked up from germline, CDR1 is GTSNPN and CDR2 is SVGIG (reference sequence). With 4 bases removed from V and 2 bases from J, the gap between germline ends came to 11 bases. This CDR3 spans 14 amino acids.

On this clone itself: This same CDR3 is encoded by further DNA sequences in the sample. The chain uses TRBV27 and TRBJ1-5; a weak D match, TRBD1 (5 bases). CDR1 and CDR2 (germline): MNHEY, SMNVEV (reference sequence). The CDR3 runs 12 residues. V was shortened by 4 bases and J by 6 bases, with 7 bases between the two germline ends. The DNA of the CDR3 is TGTGCCAGCAGTTCCCAGGGTCAGCCCCAGCATTTT. This codes for CASSSQGQPQHF.

The CDR3 sequence: CASSLFGNTDTQYF. The CDR3 coding sequence is TGTGCCAGCAGCTTATTCGGGAACACAGATACGCAGTATTTT. The chain joins TRBV7-3 to TRBJ2-3; a weak D match, TRBD2 (5 bases). V was shortened by 2 bases and J by 2 bases, with 8 bases between the two germline ends. The germline V gene encodes CDR1 SGHTA and CDR2 FQGTGA. CDR3 length: 14 amino acids. Variable domain in full (rest from reference TRBV7-3 and TRBJ2-3): GAGVSQTPSNKVTEKGKYVELRCDPISGHTALYWYRQSLGQGPEFLIYFQGTGAADDSGLPNDRFFAVRPEGSVSTLKIQRTERGDSAVYLCASSLFGNTDTQYFGPGTRLTVL.